Each of the 16 T cell receptor beta chains below was sequenced from the same sample in a study of T-cell reconstitution after alpha-beta-depleted transplantation in children. Unique molecular identifiers were incorporated into the prepared TCRbeta library. One entry per CDR3 protein, called by TCRdb with MiXCR from the PCR reads. The sample includes almost 600,000 distinct CDR3 sequences, 25% to 30% of them seen just once. Sequencing used PBMCs, obtained before TCRalphabeta/CD19-depleted stem cell transplant. These receptors all come from a boy under two years old with Wiskott-Aldrich syndrome, due to receive a stem cell transplant.

This clonotype was seen a few times. V is TRBV12-3 or TRBV12-4 and J is TRBJ1-3; D call uncertain. The V gene lost 5 bases and the J gene lost 0 bases, with 11 bases spanning the gap. This CDR3 is built from 15 residues. The CDR3 DNA reads as TGTGCCAGCAGTCCCCGGGATTTCTCTGGAAACACCATATATTTT. Translating gives CASSPRDFSGNTIYF.

The gene calls are TRBV5-5 and TRBJ2-1; D might be TRBD1 (6 bases). Germline assignment: CDR1 SGHKS and CDR2 YYEKEE (reference sequence). The CDR3 covers 12 residues. Deletions cut 4 bases from V and 16 bases from J, with 18 bases between. The CDR3 nucleotides read TGTGCCAGCAGCCAAATAGTAGGGGGAAAATTCTTC. Encoded protein: CASSQIVGGKFF.

In this sample, this clonotype turned up a few times. The chain is built from TRBV20-1 and TRBJ2-1; TRBD1 matches 8 bases. The V gene's germline CDR1 is DFQATT and CDR2 SNEGSKA (reference sequence). The CDR3 totals 13 residues. The V gene end was trimmed by 1 base and the J gene end by 7 bases; junction bases not matched to a gene: 3. The CDR3 loop reads CSARGRGRNEQFF. As DNA, the CDR3 is TGCAGTGCTAGAGGCAGGGGGCGGAATGAGCAGTTCTTC.

The rearrangement joins TRBV4-1 to TRBJ2-5; 9 nucleotides align to TRBD1. V dropped 0 bases and J dropped 5; count of bases not matched to a gene: 7. The CDR3 runs 16 residues. Germline V gives CDR1 MGHRA, CDR2 YSYEKL. The CDR3 DNA reads as TGCGCCAGCAGCCAAGAGGGGACAGGGCTTTGGGAGACCCAGTACTTC. This translates into CASSQEGTGLWETQYF.

This clonotype has more than one count but fewer than ten. In nucleotides, the CDR3 is TGCAGTGCCACCGGGCCCTACGAGCAGTACTTC. It codes for CSATGPYEQYF. This chain links TRBV20-1 with TRBJ2-7; D is ambiguous. The length of the CDR3 is 11 residues. V was clipped by 6 bases and J by 2 bases, with 8 bases between them. CDR1 and CDR2 (germline): DFQATT, SNEGSKA (reference sequence).

In this sample, this clonotype turned up a few times. The CDR3 DNA reads TGCAGTGCTGACCCATCCGGGACTAGCGGGACCAATGAGCAGTTCTTC. It specifies CSADPSGTSGTNEQFF. This sequence joins TRBV20-1 and TRBJ2-1, with 13 nucleotides matching TRBD2. Germline values: CDR1 DFQATT, CDR2 SNEGSKA (reference sequence). The CDR3 totals 16 residues. Losses at the gene ends were 5 bases for V and 6 bases for J; bases not matched to a gene: 10.

This clonotype was seen at least ten times. The chain recombines TRBV5-1 with TRBJ1-1; D gene ambiguous. The CDR3 covers 14 residues. Germline values: CDR1 SGHRS, CDR2 YFSETQ. V was clipped by 4 bases and J by 4 bases, with 14 bases between them. CDR3 in DNA: TGCGCCAGCAGCGGGCATCGGGGTACCACTGAAGCTTTCTTT. Its protein product is CASSGHRGTTEAFF.

The chain carries TRBV12-3 or TRBV12-4 and TRBJ2-1; maybe TRBD1 (6 bases). Trimming shortened V by 7 bases and J by 0 bases, and 13 bases separated the two germline ends. The CDR3 has 15 amino acids. For the CDR3, the DNA is TGTGCCAGCAAAAACAGGGTCTCCTCCTACAATGAGCAGTTCTTC. Protein sequence: CASKNRVSSYNEQFF.

The rearrangement uses TRBV4-1 and TRBJ1-1; no firm D call. Germline assignment: CDR1 MGHRA and CDR2 YSYEKL. V was cut by 4 bases and J by 6 bases, with 18 bases left in between. CDR3 length equals 15 residues. The CDR3 loop reads CASSLMGFTSAEAFF. The CDR3 nucleotides read TGCGCCAGCAGCCTAATGGGATTTACGTCCGCTGAAGCTTTCTTT.

V and J are TRBV9 and TRBJ2-1; possibly TRBD2 for D (5 bases). The CDR3 has 14 residues. Germline V gene lookup returns CDR1 SGDLS and CDR2 YYNGEE. V was clipped by 4 bases and J by 9 bases, with 17 bases between them. The CDR3 sequence is CASSLSRASGEQFF. The CDR3, as DNA: TGTGCCAGCAGCCTCAGCCGGGCCAGCGGTGAGCAGTTCTTC.

The gene calls are TRBV6-1 and TRBJ1-4; weak D call: TRBD1 (5 bases). V was cut by 3 bases and J by 8 bases, with 13 bases left in between. Per the germline V gene, CDR1 is MNHNS and CDR2 is SASEGT. The CDR3 is 14 residues long. The CDR3 DNA reads TGTGCCAGCAGTGATCGACAGCGGGGCGAAAAACTGTTTTTT. This codes for CASSDRQRGEKLFF.

This clonotype has more than one count but fewer than ten. The J gene is TRBJ2-7, the V gene TRBV9, with D possibly being TRBD2 (6 bases). The CDR3 extends over 15 amino acids. Germline V CDR1 and CDR2: SGDLS, YYNGEE. With 0 bases removed from V and 1 base from J, the gap between germline ends came to 11 bases. The CDR3 bases are TGTGCCAGCAGCGTAGGTAGCGGACCATCCTACGAGCAGTACTTC. This sequence encodes CASSVGSGPSYEQYF.

In this sample, this clonotype turned up a few times. V is TRBV6-1 and J is TRBJ2-5, with 7 nucleotides matching TRBD2. This CDR3 contains 14 residues. Trimming at V came to 8 bases and at J to 2 bases, leaving 8 bases not matched to a gene. Germline V gene sequence: CDR1 MNHNS, CDR2 SASEGT. The DNA for the CDR3 is TGTGCCAGCGGCTCTAGCGGTCAACAAGAGACCCAGTACTTC. Translating it yields CASGSSGQQETQYF.

The J gene is TRBJ2-3, the V gene TRBV28, with 8 bases fitting TRBD2. Germline values: CDR1 MDHEN, CDR2 SYDVKM. Trimming cost V 4 bases and J 3 bases; bases outside gene matches: 12. CDR3 size: 17 residues. The CDR3 loop reads CASSSLGRGAGTDTQYF. The CDR3 region has the DNA TGTGCCAGCAGTTCCCTCGGGAGGGGCGCCGGGACAGATACGCAGTATTTT.

The chain employs TRBV7-2 and TRBJ1-2; D may be TRBD1 (5 bases). V dropped 5 bases and J dropped 8 bases, with 24 bases sitting between them. Per germline, CDR1 SGHTA and CDR2 FQGNSA. The CDR3 length is 16 residues. CDR3 DNA: TGTGCCAGCAGCCCTAATTGGGTCGGCCCCAAGGGGGGCTACACCTTC. It codes for CASSPNWVGPKGGYTF.

This clonotype was detected a few times. The chain combines TRBV5-1 with TRBJ2-2, with D perhaps TRBD2 (5 bases). V dropped 4 bases and J dropped 0 bases, with 7 bases sitting between them. Per germline, CDR1 SGHRS and CDR2 YFSETQ. The CDR3 runs 14 residues. This CDR3 is CASSPEANTGELFF. CDR3 coding DNA: TGCGCCAGCAGCCCGGAGGCGAACACCGGGGAGCTGTTTTTT.